Below are 30 T cell receptor beta chains sequenced from a single sample in a study of blood T cell repertoires in COVID-19. Profiled with immunoSEQ multiplex PCR; TCRdb holds only in-frame clones, not every one. The sample lists 240,000 or so clones, approximately 86% occurring once. The sample taken for sequencing was peripheral blood. The receptors shown here come from a man between 60 and 70 years old who had recovered from COVID-19.

The rearrangement joins TRBV5-1 to TRBJ2-7, with D possibly being TRBD1 (5 bases). The V end lost 1 base, the J end lost 4 bases, and 15 bases lay between the germline ends. Per the germline V gene, CDR1 is SGHRS and CDR2 is YFSETQ. The CDR3 has 15 residues. The CDR3 region is CASSLTTGELYEQYF. In DNA form, the CDR3 reads TGCGCCAGCAGCTTGACTACAGGAGAGTTATACGAGCAGTACTTC. Filled out from reference TRBV5-1 and TRBJ2-7, the complete variable domain reads KAGVTQTPRYLIKTRGQQVTLSCSPISGHRSVSWYQQTPGQGLQFLFEYFSETQRNKGNFPGRFSGRQFSNSRSEMNVSTLELGDSALYLCASSLTTGELYEQYFGPGTRLTVT.

The table lists this clone with a count of one. This chain joins TRBV25-1 and TRBJ2-2; D is unclear. The CDR3 loop spans 15 amino acids. Trimming removed 5 bases from V and 5 bases from J, with 15 bases in between. The germline CDR1 and CDR2 sequences are MGHDK and SYGVNS. The CDR3 DNA follows: TGTGCCAGCAGTCACCAAACTCCAGGAACCGGGGAGCTGTTTTTT. Its protein is CASSHQTPGTGELFF. Filled out from reference TRBV25-1 and TRBJ2-2, the complete variable domain reads EADIYQTPRYLVIGTGKKITLECSQTMGHDKMYWYQQDPGMELHLIHYSYGVNSTEKGDLSSESTVSRIRTEHFPLTLESARPSHTSQYLCASSHQTPGTGELFFGEGSRLTVL.

J is TRBJ2-7 and V is TRBV11-2, with a possible D match to TRBD2 (6 bases). Trimming stripped 6 bases from V and 2 bases from J, with 14 bases between. CDR3 length equals 14 residues. Germline V gene lookup returns CDR1 SGHAT and CDR2 FQNNGV. CDR3 in DNA: TGTGCCAGCAGACGGGCGGGACTCGCCTACGAGCAGTACTTC. This gives the protein CASRRAGLAYEQYF.

J is TRBJ1-6 and V is TRBV19; the D gene is possibly TRBD1 (6 bases). The CDR3 totals 16 residues. Trimming removed 3 bases from V and 0 bases from J, with 9 bases in between. The V gene's germline CDR1 is LNHDA and CDR2 SQIVND (reference sequence). The CDR3 spells CASSMTGSSYNSPLHF. For the CDR3, the DNA is TGTGCCAGTAGTATGACAGGTAGCTCCTATAATTCACCCCTCCACTTT.

This chain joins TRBV11-2 and TRBJ2-1; 11 nucleotides align to TRBD2. The CDR3 consists of 17 residues. CDR1 is SGHAT, CDR2 FQNNGV, per germline. Trimming at V came to 4 bases and at J to 4 bases, leaving 9 bases not matched to a gene. CDR3 nucleotide sequence: TGTGCCAGCAGCTCCGCGACTAGCGGGGCACTTTACAATGAGCAGTTCTTC. The encoded protein is CASSSATSGALYNEQFF.

J is TRBJ1-6 and V is TRBV19, with D maybe TRBD1 (6 bases). Trimming removed 9 bases at V and 9 bases at J, with 24 bases between. From germline, CDR1 is LNHDA and CDR2 SQIVND (reference sequence). The CDR3 is made up of 16 amino acids. CDR3 coding DNA: TGTGCCAGCCAAAGCGGCTACAGGGTGTTTGGTTCACCCCTCCACTTT. Translation gives CASQSGYRVFGSPLHF.

This sequence joins TRBV5-1 and TRBJ2-7; D might be TRBD1 (5 bases). Germline CDR1 is SGHRS and CDR2 is YFSETQ. The CDR3 is 14 residues long. Trimming removed 0 bases at V and 4 bases at J, with 11 bases between. The CDR3 sequence is CASSLGGQGYEQYF. The CDR3 nucleotides read TGCGCCAGCAGCTTGGGTGGCCAGGGTTACGAGCAGTACTTC.

The chain is built from TRBV19 and TRBJ1-2; 7 bases map to TRBD1. The CDR3 spans 15 residues. Germline V gives CDR1 LNHDA, CDR2 SQIVND (reference sequence). V gave up 3 bases and J gave up 6 bases; unmatched junction bases: 10. This chain's CDR3 is CASSIDTGQTNGYTF. The CDR3 coding sequence is TGTGCCAGTAGTATCGACACGGGACAGACAAATGGCTACACCTTC.

This rearrangement joins TRBV28 to TRBJ2-2, with D unresolved. This CDR3 is 12 amino acids long. V was clipped by 9 bases and J by 2 bases, with 7 bases between them. The germline CDR1 and CDR2 sequences are MDHEN and SYDVKM. The CDR3, as DNA: TGTGCCAGTCACATAAACACCGGGGAGCTGTTTTTT. Protein sequence: CASHINTGELFF.

The genes are TRBV28 and TRBJ2-3; tentative D call: TRBD1 (7 bases). The germline gives CDR1 MDHEN, CDR2 SYDVKM. The CDR3 is 14 amino acids. V was clipped by 5 bases and J by 4 bases, with 13 bases between them. This CDR3 is CASSRQGGADTQYF. The CDR3 nucleotides read TGTGCCAGCAGTCGACAGGGAGGAGCAGATACGCAGTATTTT.

The gene calls are TRBV5-1 and TRBJ2-3; 8 nucleotides agree with TRBD1. The V gene end was trimmed by 4 bases and the J gene end by 2 bases; junction bases not matched to a gene: 3. Germline V lookup: CDR1 SGHRS, CDR2 YFSETQ. CDR3 length: 14 residues. The CDR3 nucleotides are TGCGCCAGCAGCATGGGACAGGTCACAGATACGCAGTATTTT. Its translation: CASSMGQVTDTQYF.

The gene calls are TRBV24-1 and TRBJ1-5; D remains unclear. This CDR3 region has 13 residues. V was cut by 5 bases and J by 5 bases, with 9 bases left in between. CDR1 is KGHDR and CDR2 is SFDVKD in the germline V gene. Here the CDR3 DNA reads TGTGCCACCAGTGGGGAGGGTTATCAGCCCCAGCATTTT. It yields the protein CATSGEGYQPQHF.

The chain combines TRBV24-1 with TRBJ2-5; TRBD2 agrees at 13 bases. Germline V gene data show CDR1 as KGHDR and CDR2 as SFDVKD. This CDR3 spans 18 amino acids. J gave up 4 bases and V 1 base, and 8 bases lay outside the gene matches. CDR3 protein: CATSDLRTSGGHRETQYF. The DNA of the CDR3 is TGTGCCACCAGTGATTTAAGGACTAGCGGGGGCCACCGAGAGACCCAGTACTTC.

The sample holds a few counts of this clone. The gene calls are TRBV27 and TRBJ1-3, with a possible D match to TRBD1 (5 bases). V lost 5 bases, J lost 4 bases, and 15 bases lay in between. From germline, CDR1 is MNHEY and CDR2 SMNVEV (reference sequence). The CDR3 sequence is 15 residues long. The CDR3: CASSAQVKKGNTIYF. As DNA, the CDR3 is TGTGCCAGCAGTGCACAGGTTAAAAAGGGAAACACCATATATTTT.

The genes are TRBV3-1 (or the pseudogene TRBV3-2) and TRBJ2-3; D not resolved. This CDR3 contains 13 residues. The germline V gene has CDR1 LGHDT and CDR2 YNNKEL (reference sequence). The V end was cut by 4 bases, the J end by 2 bases, with 7 bases between. CDR3 bases: TGTGCCAGCAGCCTGTCCTTCACAGATACGCAGTATTTT. This encodes CASSLSFTDTQYF.

The chain is built from TRBV6-2 or TRBV6-3 and TRBJ2-7; 12 bases match TRBD2. From germline, CDR1 is MNHEY and CDR2 SVGEGT. This CDR3 comprises 16 residues. With 0 bases clipped from V and 5 bases from J, the junction kept 5 bases outside the gene matches. The CDR3 protein is CASSYSASGGAHEQYF. DNA of the CDR3: TGTGCCAGCAGTTACTCGGCTAGCGGGGGGGCCCACGAGCAGTACTTC.

This clone was recorded only once. The V call is TRBV25-1, the J call TRBJ1-3, with 8 bases aligning to TRBD1. Germline CDR1 and CDR2: MGHDK and SYGVNS. After removal of 6 bases from V and 6 bases from J, the junction contained 4 bases not matched to a gene. The CDR3 spans 13 residues. The CDR3, as DNA: TGTGCCAGCAGCCATCAGGGGGCAAACACCATATATTTT. Protein: CASSHQGANTIYF.

V gene TRBV5-1 combines with J gene TRBJ1-2, with 8 bases fitting TRBD1. Trimming at V came to 4 bases and at J to 4 bases, leaving 6 bases not matched to a gene. The germline V gene has CDR1 SGHRS and CDR2 YFSETQ. This CDR3 spans 14 amino acids. Written as DNA, the CDR3 is TGCGCCAGCAGCGGGACAGGCGTCCTCTATGGCTACACCTTC. It codes for CASSGTGVLYGYTF.

J is TRBJ1-6 and V is TRBV5-1; 8 bases agree with TRBD1. The CDR3 runs 14 residues. The V and J ends lost 2 bases and 8 bases, in that order; junction bases with no gene match: 3. Germline V gene data show CDR1 as SGHRS and CDR2 as YFSETQ. CDR3 sequence: CASSLGQGDSPLHF. In DNA, the CDR3 is TGCGCCAGCAGCTTAGGACAGGGAGATTCACCCCTCCACTTT.

This sequence joins TRBV3-1 (or the pseudogene TRBV3-2) and TRBJ2-1; no reliable D call. The V gene's germline CDR1 is LGHDT and CDR2 YNNKEL (reference sequence). Between the trimmed V and J ends, which lost 4 bases and 0 bases, there was a span of 13 bases. The CDR3 covers 16 residues. This chain's CDR3 is CASSPRSGASYNEQFF. The CDR3 DNA is TGTGCCAGCAGCCCCCGGAGTGGTGCCTCCTACAATGAGCAGTTCTTC.

V and J are TRBV9 and TRBJ2-2; 16 nucleotides agree with TRBD2. The CDR3 totals 18 residues. CDR1 SGDLS and CDR2 YYNGEE come from the germline V gene. The V and J ends lost 3 bases and 3 bases, in that order; junction bases with no gene match: 5. The CDR3 here is CASSAGTSGGAYTGELFF. DNA for the CDR3: TGTGCCAGCAGCGCCGGGACTAGCGGGGGGGCGTACACCGGGGAGCTGTTTTTT.

V and J are TRBV19 and TRBJ2-4; 7 nucleotides agree with TRBD2. This CDR3 is 14 amino acids long. J was trimmed by 4 bases and V by 4 bases; bases with no gene match: 4. The germline CDR1 and CDR2 sequences are LNHDA and SQIVND (reference sequence). CDR3 nucleotide sequence: TGTGCCAGTAGTACGACTAGCTTTAAAAACATTCAGTACTTC. This sequence encodes CASSTTSFKNIQYF. Supplemented by reference TRBV19 and TRBJ2-4, the full variable domain reads DGGITQSPKYLFRKEGQNVTLSCEQNLNHDAMYWYRQDPGQGLRLIYYSQIVNDFQKGDIAEGYSVSREKKESFPLTVTSAQKNPTAFYLCASSTTSFKNIQYFGAGTRLSVL.

The V gene is TRBV7-8, the J gene TRBJ1-2, with a possible D match to TRBD1 (6 bases). V gave up 5 bases and J gave up 4 bases, with 11 bases separating them. CDR1 and CDR2 (germline): SGHVS, FQNEAQ. The CDR3 is 13 amino acids. The CDR3 nucleotides are TGTGCCAGCAGCCCTAGGGACACCTATGGCTACACCTTC. Protein product: CASSPRDTYGYTF.

The CDR3 sequence: CASSFTGDDRSPGNTIYF. In nucleotides, the CDR3 is TGCGCCAGCAGCTTTACGGGCGACGACAGGTCCCCTGGAAACACCATATATTTT. The rearrangement uses TRBV5-1 and TRBJ1-3, with D perhaps matching TRBD1 (6 bases). The V gene's germline CDR1 is SGHRS and CDR2 YFSETQ. The CDR3 length is 18 residues. V was trimmed by 2 bases and J by 2 bases, leaving 20 bases between them.

The V and J genes are TRBV5-6 and TRBJ2-3; the D is unclear. CDR3 length: 14 amino acids. The V end lost 4 bases, the J end lost 6 bases, and 15 bases lay between the germline ends. Germline values: CDR1 SGHDT, CDR2 YYEEEE. Here the CDR3 reads CASSRESNADTQYF. The CDR3 DNA is TGTGCCAGCAGCCGTGAGAGCAACGCGGATACGCAGTATTTT.

CDR3 DNA sequence: TGTGCCAGTGCTCCGGACAGCAGGAACATTCAGTACTTC. Translated, it gives CASAPDSRNIQYF. The chain carries TRBV3-1 (or the pseudogene TRBV3-2) and TRBJ2-4; tentatively, D is TRBD1 (6 bases). Per the germline V gene, CDR1 is LGHDT and CDR2 is YNNKEL (reference sequence). Trimming stripped 9 bases from V and 7 bases from J, with 16 bases between. This CDR3 is built from 13 residues.

V gene TRBV19 combines with J gene TRBJ1-5; D not certain. V lost 0 bases and J 1 base, leaving 13 bases between the germline ends. The germline gives CDR1 LNHDA, CDR2 SQIVND (reference sequence). The CDR3 totals 17 residues. The CDR3 reads CASSIEEPLTSNQPQHF. Written as DNA, the CDR3 is TGTGCCAGTAGTATAGAGGAGCCCTTAACCAGCAATCAGCCCCAGCATTTT.

The chain combines TRBV29-1 with TRBJ1-1; perhaps TRBD1 as D (6 bases). CDR1 is SQVTM and CDR2 is ANQGSEA in the germline V gene. V lost 1 base and J lost 5, with 14 bases in between. The CDR3 extends over 14 amino acids. The CDR3 loop is CSVEVVRGGTEAFF. Here the CDR3 DNA reads TGCAGCGTTGAAGTTGTACGAGGGGGAACTGAAGCTTTCTTT.

The V call is TRBV4-2, the J call TRBJ2-2; 9 bases are shared with TRBD1. In germline, CDR1 is LGHNA, CDR2 YNFKEQ. CDR3 length: 16 residues. V trimming: 2 bases; J trimming: 4 bases; junction bases outside the gene matches: 5. In DNA, the CDR3 is TGTGCCAGCAGCCAAACAGGGGGCGGTGGCACCGGGGAGCTGTTTTTT. Protein sequence: CASSQTGGGGTGELFF.

The rearrangement uses TRBV24-1 and TRBJ2-7, with a weak D call TRBD2 (6 bases). CDR3 length: 18 residues. V lost 11 bases and J lost 3, with 31 bases in between. The germline CDR1 and CDR2 sequences are KGHDR and SFDVKD. The CDR3 nucleotides read TGTGCCAACCAGCATTCTACTAGCCCGAAATCGTACTTCTACGAGCAGTACGTC. Translating it yields CANQHSTSPKSYFYEQYV.